The sequence of this TCR beta chain was determined in a study of identifying expanded T cells in peripheral blood (dated by TCRdb to the late 2010s). Some background on the complete study: Separate aliquots of the same genomic DNA pool were sequenced to produce technical replicates, and four replicates were compared in pairs.

In regard to this clone: No cognate antigen has been identified for it. No base quality values were provided; no much bigger clone lies one nucleotide off.

The immunoSEQ Assay, which relies on bias-controlled multiplex PCR amplification of genomic DNA, was used to profile TCRbeta CDR3 regions. For the original study's pipeline: To quantify the absolute abundance of each unique TCRbeta CDR3 region, the sequences were collapsed and filtered. Differential abundance was tested with a binomial (Fisher-equivalent) model and with a beta-binomial model adding time-dependent variance fitted from healthy donors. Clones with fewer than 5 combined templates were removed, and a clone was called differentially abundant if the clone's Benjamini-Hochberg FDR was below 0.01. Using the form v = (b*log(k)+a)^2, the beta-binomial variance was modeled as a function of the total template count across the two samples. This is the immuneACCESS table as TCRdb keeps it, with only in-frame sequences that have V and J called. A part of the clones is gone; compared with another copy, unresolved V genes explain less than half, and the rest is unexplained. V and J calls and clone size come straight from that table; D and trimming were deduced from the DNA. In this sample the table shows 85,000 to 100,000 clones, approximately 90% of which occur a single time. Around 4.1% of the sample is in the top ten clones.

During the collection period, no immune events, such as infections, were documented for the healthy donors. Blood repertoires from healthy donors were used as a training cohort for calibrating time-dependent variance in a beta-binomial model of differential abundance of T-cell clones. The training cohort was composed of approximately ten healthy donors, 3 female and 7 male. An age range of roughly 25 to 70 years, with an average of roughly 45 years, was recorded for the donors. Obtained from a commercial supplier, whole blood was collected from each healthy donor at three time points set two weeks apart. For immunosequencing, genomic DNA was extracted from unsorted whole blood. Study-wide findings and limitations: The binomial model flagged about 1.1 differentially abundant clones between technical replicates but 15 to 17 over roughly two weeks and 18 to 20 over roughly 4 weeks. The authors expected that biological variance in healthy repertoires might rise further over much longer intervals, such as months to years. Across all healthy-donor time intervals, the beta-binomial model significantly lowered both the number of clones called differentially abundant and the false-positive rate. Across all healthy donors, variance in clone template counts between approximately 2-week samples was found to increase significantly with total template count.

The CDR3 measures 14 amino acids from cysteine to phenylalanine. Kept here is only the CDR3 DNA, which spans 42 bases and is read in frame from base 1. The germline V gene (reference sequence) provides CDR1 SGHNT and CDR2 YYREEE. Here V drops 3 bases and J drops 6 bases, and the junction holds 1 base not matched to any gene. The specimen was blood. This clonotype was sampled from a person aged 18 to 75 in good health. The rearrangement joined TRBV5-4 to TRBJ2-7; 15 middle bases align to TRBD2. The nucleotide sequence reads as follows: TGTGCCAGCAGCTGGGGACTAGCGGGGGGCGAGCAGTACTTC. It is translated as CASSWGLAGGEQYF.